One and the same sample provided the 24 T cell receptor beta chains below, sequenced in a study of blood T cells in healthy people across ages. Primed by a sample-barcoded 5' primer and a J-beta primer mix, a second PCR proceeded for roughly 6 to 12 cycles. In TCRdb, the 5' RACE reads were re-called with MiXCR into one record per CDR3 protein. Of some 1,800,000 distinct CDR3 sequences in the sample, more than 35% were seen once. Sequencing was carried out using blood. The source of these receptors is a human donor in good health.

This clonotype turned up a few times. V gene TRBV4-3 combines with J gene TRBJ1-4; TRBD1 agrees at 7 bases. The CDR3 is made up of 15 amino acids. Per the germline V gene, CDR1 is LGHNA and CDR2 is YSLEER. V lost 1 base to trimming and J lost 15 bases; unmatched junction nucleotides: 14. Here the CDR3 reads CASSQVGQQVRELFF. CDR3 in DNA: TGCGCCAGCAGCCAAGTGGGACAGCAAGTTCGGGAATTGTTTTTT.

The gene calls are TRBV4-2 and TRBJ2-1, with TRBD2 as a possible D gene (5 bases). The CDR3 has 16 residues. With 1 base removed from V and 2 bases from J, the gap between germline ends came to 12 bases. Germline loops: CDR1 LGHNA, CDR2 YNFKEQ. CDR3 loop: CASSQAKAGAYNEQFF. The CDR3, as DNA: TGTGCCAGCAGCCAAGCGAAGGCGGGTGCCTACAATGAGCAGTTCTTC.

V gene TRBV12-3 or TRBV12-4 combines with J gene TRBJ2-3; D possibly corresponds to TRBD2 (5 bases). The CDR3 loop spans 14 amino acids. V lost 7 bases and J lost 4, with 15 bases in between. In DNA, the CDR3 is TGTGCCAGCACCCGTCGGGGTAATGCAGATACGCAGTATTTT. This codes for CASTRRGNADTQYF.

The CDR3 coding sequence is TGTGCCAGCAGGGGGGCCTCGGAGACTGAAGCTTTCTTT. It is translated as CASRGASETEAFF. The chain combines TRBV6-2 or TRBV6-3 with TRBJ1-1; a possible D gene is TRBD1 (6 bases). The CDR3 is made up of 13 amino acids. The germline V and J ends were trimmed by 6 bases and 5 bases, with 13 bases remaining between them. Germline CDR1 and CDR2: MNHEY and SVGEGT.

The rearrangement links TRBV20-1 to TRBJ2-1, with 7 positions matching TRBD1. The last part of the DNA fits TRBJ2-7 better; the J call may be wrong. The germline V gene has CDR1 DFQATT and CDR2 SNEGSKA (reference sequence). The CDR3 spans 15 residues. The CDR3 DNA reads TGCAGTGCTAGGGTACGGGGACAGACCTGCTACGAGCAGTACTTC. Translated, it gives CSARVRGQTCYEQYF.

Comments on this clonotype: One end of the junction varies from germline; a read error may be responsible. The CDR3 DNA follows: TGCAGCGTTGCTAGTCAGCCGACTCCCACCGGGGAGCGGTTTTTT. This gives the protein CSVASQPTPTGERFF. The V gene is TRBV29-1, the J gene TRBJ2-2, with D maybe TRBD2 (5 bases). The germline gives CDR1 SQVTM, CDR2 ANQGSEA. The CDR3 loop spans 15 amino acids.

This chain uses TRBV6-6 with TRBJ2-6; no firm D call. CDR1 MNHNY and CDR2 SVGAGI come from the germline V gene (reference sequence). The CDR3 loop spans 15 amino acids. Trimming removed 0 bases from V and 4 bases from J, with 7 bases in between. Written as DNA, the CDR3 is TGTGCCAGCAGTTACTCTGCCCCCGGGGCCAACGTCCTGACTTTC. It encodes CASSYSAPGANVLTF.

The CDR3 loop is CASRGRAHGYTF. CDR3 DNA sequence: TGTGCCAGCAGGGGCAGAGCGCATGGCTACACCTTC. The rearrangement uses TRBV6-1 and TRBJ1-2; D is unclear. This CDR3 region has 12 residues. Germline V gives CDR1 MNHNS, CDR2 SASEGT. Trimming removed 6 bases from V and 6 bases from J, with 11 bases in between.

The CDR3 here is CASSYSWQDYGYTF. The CDR3 DNA is TGTGCCAGCAGTTACTCATGGCAGGACTATGGCTACACCTTC. The chain recombines TRBV6-6 with TRBJ1-2; D is uncertain. V was clipped by 0 bases and J by 3 bases, with 8 bases between them. CDR1 and CDR2 (germline): MNHNY, SVGAGI (reference sequence). The CDR3 is 14 residues long.

The sample holds a few counts of this clonotype. CDR3 protein: CASSLLKGGPFEQFF. CDR3 coding DNA: TGTGCCAGCAGCCTCCTTAAAGGGGGGCCTTTTGAGCAGTTCTTC. The chain recombines TRBV6-2 or TRBV6-3 with TRBJ2-1; D might be TRBD1 or TRBD2, each matching 6 bases. Germline assignment: CDR1 MNHEY and CDR2 SVGEGT. This CDR3 has 15 amino acids. V was trimmed by 6 bases and J by 9 bases, leaving 21 bases between them.

V and J are TRBV5-1 and TRBJ2-6; D might be TRBD1 or TRBD2, each matching 5 bases. The CDR3 has 14 amino acids. The V end was cut by 7 bases, the J end by 0 bases, with 8 bases between. Germline CDR1 is SGHRS and CDR2 is YFSETQ. The CDR3 DNA sequence: TGCGCCAGCTTGGGACCCTCTGGGGCCAACGTCCTGACTTTC. It translates to CASLGPSGANVLTF.

The chain uses TRBV4-3 and TRBJ2-7; perhaps TRBD1 as D (5 bases). Germline values: CDR1 LGHNA, CDR2 YSLEER. V was shortened by 4 bases and J by 6 bases, with 13 bases between the two germline ends. This CDR3 comprises 13 residues. The CDR3 DNA sequence: TGCGCCAGCAGCCCCCTCAGGGATGGCGAGCAGTACTTC. It specifies CASSPLRDGEQYF.

A few counts support this clonotype. The chain employs TRBV25-1 and TRBJ1-2; D remains ambiguous. Germline V gene data show CDR1 as MGHDK and CDR2 as SYGVNS. V lost 5 bases to trimming and J lost 7 bases, with 17 bases between them. The CDR3 sequence is 14 residues long. Written as DNA, the CDR3 is TGTGCCAGCAGTCCTTCGTACAGCCTGGGTGGCTACACCTTC. Amino acids: CASSPSYSLGGYTF.

The gene calls are TRBV12-3 or TRBV12-4 and TRBJ1-2, with 8 bases matching TRBD1. This CDR3 is 19 amino acids long. V shed 4 bases and J 3 bases; nucleotides not matched to a gene: 19. The CDR3 protein is CASSYPRGSGGASDYGYTF. The CDR3 DNA sequence: TGTGCCAGCAGTTACCCCCGGGGGTCAGGGGGCGCATCCGACTATGGCTACACCTTC.

The rearrangement links TRBV20-1 to TRBJ2-7; D perhaps matches TRBD2 (6 bases). Germline V lookup: CDR1 DFQATT, CDR2 SNEGSKA (reference sequence). The CDR3 runs to 12 residues. The V gene lost 4 bases and the J gene lost 7 bases, with 14 bases spanning the gap. The CDR3 sequence is CSATTSFWEQYF. CDR3 DNA: TGCAGTGCTACGACTAGTTTTTGGGAGCAGTACTTC.

This clonotype was counted between two and nine times. The chain couples TRBV4-3 to TRBJ1-2; D uncertain. The CDR3 sequence is 18 residues long. Germline CDR1 is LGHNA and CDR2 is YSLEER. V was trimmed by 4 bases and J by 4 bases, leaving 25 bases between them. In nucleotides, the CDR3 is TGCGCCAGCAGCCTGCTGAGTGGTATAGGGAGTTCCTTCTATGGCTACACCTTC. It encodes CASSLLSGIGSSFYGYTF.

J is TRBJ1-3 and V is TRBV6-1, with D unresolved. Germline lookup yields CDR1 MNHNS and CDR2 SASEGT. V gave up 3 bases and J gave up 7 bases, with 4 bases separating them. The CDR3 is made up of 11 amino acids. The CDR3 region is CASSDRNTIYF. The DNA of the CDR3 is TGTGCCAGCAGTGACCGGAACACCATATATTTT.

The chain couples TRBV4-3 to TRBJ1-2; a weak D match, TRBD1 (6 bases). CDR1 and CDR2 from the germline V gene are LGHNA and YSLEER. This CDR3 region has 16 residues. The ends were cut back, 0 bases at V and 2 bases at J, with 13 bases in the middle. This CDR3 reads CASSQERGIWNYGYTF. The CDR3, as DNA: TGCGCCAGCAGCCAAGAGAGGGGGATTTGGAACTATGGCTACACCTTC.

The chain joins TRBV15 to TRBJ2-1, with 10 bases aligning to TRBD1. The CDR3 consists of 16 residues. J lost 4 bases, V lost 3 bases, and 6 bases had no gene match. CDR1 LNHNV and CDR2 YYDKDF come from the germline V gene (reference sequence). The CDR3 coding sequence is TGTGCCACCAGCAGGGCTTGGACAGGGGGATACAATGAGCAGTTCTTC. This translates into CATSRAWTGGYNEQFF.

Here the CDR3 reads CASSVGLAGILETQYF. CDR3 DNA sequence: TGTGCCAGCAGCGTCGGACTAGCGGGGATCCTAGAGACCCAGTACTTC. The rearrangement joins TRBV9 to TRBJ2-4; TRBD2 aligns across 12 bases. The J call is doubtful: the DNA matches TRBJ2-5 better. Germline CDR1 and CDR2: SGDLS and YYNGEE. The CDR3 contains 16 residues.

This chain connects TRBV27 to TRBJ2-5; TRBD1 is a possible D gene (6 bases). Trimming stripped 5 bases from V and 9 bases from J, with 22 bases between. This CDR3 contains 15 residues. CDR1 and CDR2 (germline): MNHEY, SMNVEV (reference sequence). The CDR3 sequence is CASSPTAPTQGPQYF. The CDR3, as DNA: TGTGCCAGCAGTCCCACGGCCCCAACCCAGGGGCCCCAGTACTTC.

The sample holds many counts of this clonotype. The CDR3 region is CSARVLAKNIQYF. CDR3 nucleotide sequence: TGCAGTGCACGGGTACTAGCCAAAAACATTCAGTACTTC. The V gene is TRBV20-1, the J gene TRBJ2-4; D ambiguous. This CDR3 region has 13 residues. The V gene lost 6 bases and the J gene lost 0 bases, with 9 bases spanning the gap. Germline CDR1 reads DFQATT; CDR2 reads SNEGSKA (reference sequence).

About this clonotype: This may arise from a read error, as a much more abundant clone is one base away. The chain couples TRBV20-1 to TRBJ2-5; the D call may be TRBD1 or TRBD2 (6 bases each). The germline CDR1 and CDR2 sequences are DFQATT and SNEGSKA (reference sequence). The CDR3 contains 15 residues. Trimming removed 6 bases at V and 4 bases at J, with 21 bases between. DNA of the CDR3: TGCAGTGCCCCCCGTGGGACTGGGGGCTCAGAGACCCAGTACTTC. Its protein is CSAPRGTGGSETQYF.

The sample holds a few counts of this clonotype. The gene calls are TRBV28 and TRBJ1-4, with TRBD1 as a possible D gene (6 bases). The CDR3 runs 14 residues. The V and J ends lost 6 bases and 6 bases respectively, with 14 bases between them. Germline values: CDR1 MDHEN, CDR2 SYDVKM. CDR3 amino acids: CASSPTGTHEKLFF. CDR3 nucleotide sequence: TGTGCCAGCAGCCCTACAGGGACCCATGAAAAACTGTTTTTT.